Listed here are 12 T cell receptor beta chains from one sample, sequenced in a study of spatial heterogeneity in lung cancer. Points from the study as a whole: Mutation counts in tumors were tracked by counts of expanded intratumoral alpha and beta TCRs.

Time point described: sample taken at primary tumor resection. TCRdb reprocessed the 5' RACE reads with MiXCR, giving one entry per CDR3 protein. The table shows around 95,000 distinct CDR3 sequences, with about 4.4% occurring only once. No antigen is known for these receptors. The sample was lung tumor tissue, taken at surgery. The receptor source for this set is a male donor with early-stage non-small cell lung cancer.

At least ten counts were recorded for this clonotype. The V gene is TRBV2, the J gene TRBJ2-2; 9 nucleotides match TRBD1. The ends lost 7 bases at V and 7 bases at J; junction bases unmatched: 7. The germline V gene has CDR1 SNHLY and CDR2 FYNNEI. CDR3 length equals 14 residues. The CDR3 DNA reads TGTGCCAGCAAGACCGGGACAGGGATCGGGGAGCTGTTTTTT. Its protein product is CASKTGTGIGELFF.

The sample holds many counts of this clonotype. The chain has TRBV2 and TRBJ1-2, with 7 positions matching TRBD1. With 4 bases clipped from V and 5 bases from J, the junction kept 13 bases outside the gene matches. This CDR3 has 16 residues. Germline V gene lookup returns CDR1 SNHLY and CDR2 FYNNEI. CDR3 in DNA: TGTGCCAGCAGTGCGGGACAGCTTGTTTCTTGGTATGGCTACACCTTC. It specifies CASSAGQLVSWYGYTF.

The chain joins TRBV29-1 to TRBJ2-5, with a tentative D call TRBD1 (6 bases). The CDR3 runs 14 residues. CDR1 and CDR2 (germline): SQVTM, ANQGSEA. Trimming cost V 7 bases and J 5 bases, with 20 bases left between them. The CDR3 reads CSALRQASKETQYF. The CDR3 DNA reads TGCAGCGCACTGCGACAGGCCTCCAAGGAGACCCAGTACTTC. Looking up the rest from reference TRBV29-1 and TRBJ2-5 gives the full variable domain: SAVISQKPSRDICQRGTSLTIQCQVDSQVTMMFWYRQQPGQSLTLIATANQGSEATYESGFVIDKFPISRPNLTFSTLTVSNMSPEDSSIYLCSALRQASKETQYFGPGTRLLVL.

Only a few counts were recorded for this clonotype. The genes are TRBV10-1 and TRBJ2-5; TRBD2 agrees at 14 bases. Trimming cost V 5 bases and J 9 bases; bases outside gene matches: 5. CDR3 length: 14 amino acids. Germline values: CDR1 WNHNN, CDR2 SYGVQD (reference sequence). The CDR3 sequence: CASSLGLAGAAQYF. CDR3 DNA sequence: TGCGCCAGCAGTTTGGGACTAGCGGGAGCGGCCCAGTACTTC.

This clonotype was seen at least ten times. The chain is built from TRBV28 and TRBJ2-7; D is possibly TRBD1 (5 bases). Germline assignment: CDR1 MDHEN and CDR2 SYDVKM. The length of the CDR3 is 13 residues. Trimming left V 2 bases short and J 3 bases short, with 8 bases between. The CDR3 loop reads CASSLQGVYEQYF. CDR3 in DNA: TGTGCCAGCAGTTTACAGGGTGTCTACGAGCAGTACTTC. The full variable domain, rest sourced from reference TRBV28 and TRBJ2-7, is DVKVTQSSRYLVKRTGEKVFLECVQDMDHENMFWYRQDPGLGLRLIYFSYDVKMKEKGDIPEGYSVSREKKERFSLILESASTNQTSMYLCASSLQGVYEQYFGPGTRLTVT.

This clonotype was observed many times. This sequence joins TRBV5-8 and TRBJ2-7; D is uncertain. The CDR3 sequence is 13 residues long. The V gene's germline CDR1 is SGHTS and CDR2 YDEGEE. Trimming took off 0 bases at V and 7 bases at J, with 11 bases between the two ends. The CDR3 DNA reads TGTGCCAGCAGCTTGGCCTATACTGGGGAGCAGTACTTC. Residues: CASSLAYTGEQYF.

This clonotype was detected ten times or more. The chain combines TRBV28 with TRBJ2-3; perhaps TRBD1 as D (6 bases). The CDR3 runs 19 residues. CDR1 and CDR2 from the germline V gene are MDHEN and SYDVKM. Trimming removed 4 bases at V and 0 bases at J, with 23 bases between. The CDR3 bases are TGTGCCAGCAGTTCCCGAATCGACAGGAGATATCCTAGCACAGATACGCAGTATTTT. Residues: CASSSRIDRRYPSTDTQYF.

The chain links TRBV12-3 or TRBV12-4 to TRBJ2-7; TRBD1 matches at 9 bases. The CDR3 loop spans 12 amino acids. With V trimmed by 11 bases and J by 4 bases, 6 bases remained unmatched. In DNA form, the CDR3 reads TGTGCCTCACGGACAGGGGTTTACGAGCAGTACTTC. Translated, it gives CASRTGVYEQYF.

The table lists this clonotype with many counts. The CDR3: CASSQDPGVAEANTGELFF. DNA of the CDR3: TGCGCCAGCAGCCAAGACCCTGGGGTAGCGGAGGCGAACACCGGGGAGCTGTTTTTT. This chain uses TRBV4-1 with TRBJ2-2; TRBD2 might be the D (6 bases). Germline V gene lookup returns CDR1 MGHRA and CDR2 YSYEKL. This CDR3 is built from 19 residues. Trimming removed 0 bases from V and 0 bases from J, with 17 bases in between.

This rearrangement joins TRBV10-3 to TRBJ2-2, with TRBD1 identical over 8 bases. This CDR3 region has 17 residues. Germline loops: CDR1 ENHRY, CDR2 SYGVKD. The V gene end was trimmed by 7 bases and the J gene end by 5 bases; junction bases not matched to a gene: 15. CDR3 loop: CAITRTGSPLGTGELFF. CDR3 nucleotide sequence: TGTGCCATCACCAGGACAGGGTCTCCCCTGGGGACCGGGGAGCTGTTTTTT.

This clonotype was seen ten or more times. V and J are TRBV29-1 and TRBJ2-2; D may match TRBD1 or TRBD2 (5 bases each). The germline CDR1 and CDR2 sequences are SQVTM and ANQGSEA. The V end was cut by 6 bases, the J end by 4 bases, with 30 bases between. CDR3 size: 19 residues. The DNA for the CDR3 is TGCAGCGTCCTAGCACCTAAAGCCGGGGCCCTAAGAGGCACCGGGGAGCTGTTTTTT. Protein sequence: CSVLAPKAGALRGTGELFF.

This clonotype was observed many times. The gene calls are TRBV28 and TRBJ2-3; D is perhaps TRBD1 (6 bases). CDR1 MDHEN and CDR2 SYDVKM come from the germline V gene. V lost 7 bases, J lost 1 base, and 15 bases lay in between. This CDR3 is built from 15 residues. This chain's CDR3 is CASTPPQGGTDTQYF. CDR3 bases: TGTGCCAGCACCCCCCCACAGGGAGGCACAGATACGCAGTATTTT.